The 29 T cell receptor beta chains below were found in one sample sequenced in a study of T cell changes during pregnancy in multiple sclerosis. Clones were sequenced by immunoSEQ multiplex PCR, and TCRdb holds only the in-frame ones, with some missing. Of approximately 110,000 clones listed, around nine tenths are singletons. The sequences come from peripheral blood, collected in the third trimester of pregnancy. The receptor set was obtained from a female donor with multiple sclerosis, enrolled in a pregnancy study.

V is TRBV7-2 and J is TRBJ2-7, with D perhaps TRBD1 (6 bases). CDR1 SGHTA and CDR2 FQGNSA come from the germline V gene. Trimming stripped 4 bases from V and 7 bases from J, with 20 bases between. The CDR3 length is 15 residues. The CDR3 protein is CASSSYRAGVGEQYF. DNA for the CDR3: TGTGCCAGCAGCTCTTACAGGGCCGGGGTCGGGGAGCAGTACTTC.

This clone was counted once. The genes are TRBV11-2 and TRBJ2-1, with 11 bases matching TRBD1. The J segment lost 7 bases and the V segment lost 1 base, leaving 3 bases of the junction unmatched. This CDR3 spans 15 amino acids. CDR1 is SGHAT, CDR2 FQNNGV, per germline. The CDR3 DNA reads TGTGCCAGCAGCTTAGGGGACAGGGGGACTAATGAGCAGTTCTTC. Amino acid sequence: CASSLGDRGTNEQFF. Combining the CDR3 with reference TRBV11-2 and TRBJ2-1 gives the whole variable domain EAGVAQSPRYKIIEKRQSVAFWCNPISGHATLYWYQQILGQGPKLLIQFQNNGVVDDSQLPKDRFSAERLKGVDSTLKIQPAKLEDSAVYLCASSLGDRGTNEQFFGPGTRLTVL.

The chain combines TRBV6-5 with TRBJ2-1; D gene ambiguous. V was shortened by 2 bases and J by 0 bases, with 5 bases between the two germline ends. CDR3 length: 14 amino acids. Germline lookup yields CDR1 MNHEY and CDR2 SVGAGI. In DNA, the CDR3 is TGTGCCAGCAGTTACGATAGCTCCTACAATGAGCAGTTCTTC. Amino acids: CASSYDSSYNEQFF.

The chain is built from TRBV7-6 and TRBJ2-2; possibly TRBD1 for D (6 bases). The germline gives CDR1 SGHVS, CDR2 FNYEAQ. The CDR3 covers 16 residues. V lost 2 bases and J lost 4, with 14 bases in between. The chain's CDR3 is CASSLNADRSTGELFF. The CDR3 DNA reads TGTGCCAGCAGCTTAAATGCGGACAGATCCACCGGGGAGCTGTTTTTT.

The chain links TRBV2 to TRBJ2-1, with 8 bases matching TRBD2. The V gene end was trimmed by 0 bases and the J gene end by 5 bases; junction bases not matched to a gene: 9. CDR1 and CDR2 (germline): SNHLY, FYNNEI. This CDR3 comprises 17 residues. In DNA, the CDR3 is TGTGCCAGCAGTGAAGCGCTTGGGCGGGGGGATCACAATGAGCAGTTCTTC. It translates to CASSEALGRGDHNEQFF.

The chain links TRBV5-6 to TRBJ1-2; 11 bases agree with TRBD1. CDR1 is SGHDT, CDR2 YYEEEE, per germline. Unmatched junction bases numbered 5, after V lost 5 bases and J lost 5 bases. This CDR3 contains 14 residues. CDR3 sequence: CASRRTGGSYGYTF. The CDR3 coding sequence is TGTGCCAGCAGGCGGACAGGGGGCTCATATGGCTACACCTTC.

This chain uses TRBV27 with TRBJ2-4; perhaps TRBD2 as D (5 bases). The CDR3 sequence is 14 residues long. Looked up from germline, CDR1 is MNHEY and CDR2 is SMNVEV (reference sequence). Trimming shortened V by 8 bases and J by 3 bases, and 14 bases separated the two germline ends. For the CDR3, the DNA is TGTGCCAGCGGGAGTAGGACCGGCAAAAACATTCAGTACTTC. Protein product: CASGSRTGKNIQYF.

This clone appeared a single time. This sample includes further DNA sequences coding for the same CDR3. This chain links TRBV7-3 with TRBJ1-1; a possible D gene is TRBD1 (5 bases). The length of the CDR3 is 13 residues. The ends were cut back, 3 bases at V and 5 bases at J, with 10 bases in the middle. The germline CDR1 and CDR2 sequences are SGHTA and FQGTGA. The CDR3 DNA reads TGTGCCAGCAGCTTGAGCGGGGGGACTGAAGCTTTCTTT. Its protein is CASSLSGGTEAFF.

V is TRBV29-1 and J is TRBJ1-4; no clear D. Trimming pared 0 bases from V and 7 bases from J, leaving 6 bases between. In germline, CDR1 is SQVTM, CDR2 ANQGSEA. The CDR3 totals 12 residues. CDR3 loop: CSVEDTVEKLFF. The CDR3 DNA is TGCAGCGTTGAAGATACAGTTGAAAAACTGTTTTTT.

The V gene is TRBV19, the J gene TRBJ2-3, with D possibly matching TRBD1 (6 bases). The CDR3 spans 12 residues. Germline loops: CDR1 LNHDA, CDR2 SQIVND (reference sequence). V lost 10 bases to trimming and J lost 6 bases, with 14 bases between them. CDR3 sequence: CATQGFADTQYF. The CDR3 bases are TGTGCCACCCAGGGGTTTGCGGATACGCAGTATTTT.

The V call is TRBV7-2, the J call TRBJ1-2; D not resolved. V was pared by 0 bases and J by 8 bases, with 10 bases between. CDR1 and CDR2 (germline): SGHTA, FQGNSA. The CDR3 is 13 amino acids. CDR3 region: CASSLAGSRGYTF. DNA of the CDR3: TGTGCCAGCAGCTTAGCAGGCTCGCGGGGCTACACCTTC.

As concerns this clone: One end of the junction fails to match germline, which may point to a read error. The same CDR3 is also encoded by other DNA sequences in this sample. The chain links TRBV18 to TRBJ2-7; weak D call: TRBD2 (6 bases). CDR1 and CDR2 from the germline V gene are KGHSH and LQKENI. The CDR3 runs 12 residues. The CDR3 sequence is CASSPSGDEQYF. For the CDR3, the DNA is TGTGCCAGCTCACCCTCGGGAGACGAGCAGTACTTT.

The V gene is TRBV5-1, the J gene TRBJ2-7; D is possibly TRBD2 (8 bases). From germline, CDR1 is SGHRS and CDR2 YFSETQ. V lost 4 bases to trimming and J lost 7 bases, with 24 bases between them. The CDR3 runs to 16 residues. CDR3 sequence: CASSRQGNSGKGEQYF. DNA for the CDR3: TGCGCCAGCAGCCGACAGGGTAATAGCGGGAAGGGAGAGCAGTACTTC.

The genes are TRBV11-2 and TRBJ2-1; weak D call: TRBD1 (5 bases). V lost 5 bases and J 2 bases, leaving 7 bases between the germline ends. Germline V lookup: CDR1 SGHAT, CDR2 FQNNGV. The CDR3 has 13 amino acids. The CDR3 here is CASSQTAYNEQFF. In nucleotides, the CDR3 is TGTGCCAGCAGCCAGACAGCCTACAATGAGCAGTTCTTC.

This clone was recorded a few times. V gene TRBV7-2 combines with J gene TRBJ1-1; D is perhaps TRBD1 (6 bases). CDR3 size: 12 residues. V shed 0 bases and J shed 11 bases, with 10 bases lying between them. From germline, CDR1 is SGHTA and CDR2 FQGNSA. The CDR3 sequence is CASSLAGRGAFF. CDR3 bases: TGTGCCAGCAGCTTAGCGGGCAGGGGTGCTTTCTTT.

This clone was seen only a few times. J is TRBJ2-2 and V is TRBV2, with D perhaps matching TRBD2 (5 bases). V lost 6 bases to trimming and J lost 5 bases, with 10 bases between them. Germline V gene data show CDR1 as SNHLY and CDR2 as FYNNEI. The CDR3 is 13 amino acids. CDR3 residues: CASSGMGTGELFF. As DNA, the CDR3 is TGTGCCAGCAGCGGGATGGGGACCGGGGAGCTGTTTTTT.

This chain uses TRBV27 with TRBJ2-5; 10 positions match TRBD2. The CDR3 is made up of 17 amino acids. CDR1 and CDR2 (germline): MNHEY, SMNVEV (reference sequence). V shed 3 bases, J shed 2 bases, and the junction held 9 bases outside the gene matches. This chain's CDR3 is CASSFRRTSGLQETQYF. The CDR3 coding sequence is TGTGCCAGCAGTTTTCGCAGGACTAGCGGTTTACAAGAGACCCAGTACTTC.

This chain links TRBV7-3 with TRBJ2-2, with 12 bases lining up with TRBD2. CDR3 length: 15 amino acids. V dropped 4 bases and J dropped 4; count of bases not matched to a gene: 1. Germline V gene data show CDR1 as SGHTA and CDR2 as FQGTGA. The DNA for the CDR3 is TGTGCCAGCAGCTCGGGACTAGCGGGCACCGGGGAGCTGTTTTTT. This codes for CASSSGLAGTGELFF.

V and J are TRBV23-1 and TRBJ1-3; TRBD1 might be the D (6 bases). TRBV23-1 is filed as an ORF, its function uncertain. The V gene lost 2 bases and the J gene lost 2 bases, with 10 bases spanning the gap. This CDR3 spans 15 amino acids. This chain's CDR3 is CASSQPRQAGNTIYF. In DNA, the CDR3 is TGCGCCAGCAGTCAACCGAGACAGGCTGGAAACACCATATATTTT.

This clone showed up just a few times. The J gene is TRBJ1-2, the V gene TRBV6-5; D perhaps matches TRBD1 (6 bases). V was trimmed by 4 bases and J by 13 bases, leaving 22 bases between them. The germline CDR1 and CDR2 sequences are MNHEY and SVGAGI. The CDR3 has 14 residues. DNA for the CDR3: TGTGCCAGCAGTTTAACCCGGACAGCCCTTTTATTCACCTTC. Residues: CASSLTRTALLFTF.

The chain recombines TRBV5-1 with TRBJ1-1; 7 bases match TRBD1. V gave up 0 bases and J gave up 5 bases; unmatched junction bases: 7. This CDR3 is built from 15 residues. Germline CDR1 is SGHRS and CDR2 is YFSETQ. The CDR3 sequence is CASSLGDRGSTEAFF. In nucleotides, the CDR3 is TGCGCCAGCAGCTTGGGGGACAGAGGTAGTACTGAAGCTTTCTTT. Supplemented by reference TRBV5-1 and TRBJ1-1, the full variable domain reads KAGVTQTPRYLIKTRGQQVTLSCSPISGHRSVSWYQQTPGQGLQFLFEYFSETQRNKGNFPGRFSGRQFSNSRSEMNVSTLELGDSALYLCASSLGDRGSTEAFFGQGTRLTVV.

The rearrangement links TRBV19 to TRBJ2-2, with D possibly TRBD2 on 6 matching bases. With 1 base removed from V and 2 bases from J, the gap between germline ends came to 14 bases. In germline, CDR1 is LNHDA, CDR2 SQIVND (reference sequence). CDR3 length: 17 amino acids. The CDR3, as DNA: TGTGCCAGTAGTATAGGAGGGAGCGGGCGAAACACCGGGGAGCTGTTTTTT. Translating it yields CASSIGGSGRNTGELFF.

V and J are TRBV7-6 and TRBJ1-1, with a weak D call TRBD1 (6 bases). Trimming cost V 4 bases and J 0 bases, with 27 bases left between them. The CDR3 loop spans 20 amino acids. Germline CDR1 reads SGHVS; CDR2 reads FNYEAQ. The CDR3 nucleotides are TGTGCCAGCAGCTCTGCATCTCCGGGACAAATCTCTTTGATGAACACTGAAGCTTTCTTT. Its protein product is CASSSASPGQISLMNTEAFF.

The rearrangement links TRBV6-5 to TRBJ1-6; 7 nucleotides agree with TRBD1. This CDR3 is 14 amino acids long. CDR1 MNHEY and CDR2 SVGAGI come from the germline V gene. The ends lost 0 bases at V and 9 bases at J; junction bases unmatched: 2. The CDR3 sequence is CASSYSQGSSPLHF. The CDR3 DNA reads TGTGCCAGCAGTTACTCACAGGGGAGTTCACCCCTCCACTTT.

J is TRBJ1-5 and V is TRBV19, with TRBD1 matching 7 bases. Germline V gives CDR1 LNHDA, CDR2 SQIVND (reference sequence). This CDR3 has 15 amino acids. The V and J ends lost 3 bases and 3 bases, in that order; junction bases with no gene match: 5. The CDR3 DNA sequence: TGTGCCAGTAGTATGCCGGGACAGATCAATCAGCCCCAGCATTTT. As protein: CASSMPGQINQPQHF.

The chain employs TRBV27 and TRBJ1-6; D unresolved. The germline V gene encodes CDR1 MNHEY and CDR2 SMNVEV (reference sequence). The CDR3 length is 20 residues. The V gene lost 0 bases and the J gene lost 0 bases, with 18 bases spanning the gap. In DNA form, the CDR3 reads TGTGCCAGCAGTTTATCCGCGACACAAGTCCCGAGCTCCTATAATTCACCCCTCCACTTT. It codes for CASSLSATQVPSSYNSPLHF.

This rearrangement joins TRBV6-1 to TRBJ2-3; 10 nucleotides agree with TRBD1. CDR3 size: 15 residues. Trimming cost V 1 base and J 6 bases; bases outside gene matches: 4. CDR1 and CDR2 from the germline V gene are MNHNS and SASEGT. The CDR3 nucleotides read TGTGCCAGCAGTGAAGGGGGGACAGGGGTGGATACGCAGTATTTT. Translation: CASSEGGTGVDTQYF.

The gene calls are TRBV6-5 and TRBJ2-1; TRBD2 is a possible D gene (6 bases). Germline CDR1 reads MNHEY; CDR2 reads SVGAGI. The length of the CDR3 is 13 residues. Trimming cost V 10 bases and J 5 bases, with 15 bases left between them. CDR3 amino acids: CATGTPLHNEQFF. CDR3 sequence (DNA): TGTGCCACCGGGACTCCTCTTCACAATGAGCAGTTCTTC.

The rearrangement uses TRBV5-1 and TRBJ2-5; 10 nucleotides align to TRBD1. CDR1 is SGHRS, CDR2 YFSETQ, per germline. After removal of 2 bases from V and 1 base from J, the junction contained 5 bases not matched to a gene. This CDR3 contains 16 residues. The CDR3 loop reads CASSFPGQGFQETQYF. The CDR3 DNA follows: TGCGCCAGCAGCTTTCCGGGACAGGGGTTCCAAGAGACCCAGTACTTC.